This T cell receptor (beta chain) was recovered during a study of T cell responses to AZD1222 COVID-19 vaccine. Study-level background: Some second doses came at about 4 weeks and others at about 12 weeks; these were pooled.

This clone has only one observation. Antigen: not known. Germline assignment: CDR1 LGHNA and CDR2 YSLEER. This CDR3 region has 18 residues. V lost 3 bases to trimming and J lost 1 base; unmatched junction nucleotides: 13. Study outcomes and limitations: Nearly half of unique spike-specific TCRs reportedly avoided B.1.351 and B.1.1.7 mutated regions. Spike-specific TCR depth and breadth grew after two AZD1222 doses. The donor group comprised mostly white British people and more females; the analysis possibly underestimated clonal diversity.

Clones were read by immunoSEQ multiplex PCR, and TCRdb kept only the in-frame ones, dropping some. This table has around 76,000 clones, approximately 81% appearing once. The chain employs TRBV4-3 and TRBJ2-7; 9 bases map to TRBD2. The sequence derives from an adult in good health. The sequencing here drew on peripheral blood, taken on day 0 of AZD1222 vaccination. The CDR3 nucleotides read TGCGCCAGCAGCCACGATCGGCGGGGCGGGGGGGATTCCTACGAGCAGTACTTC. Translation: CASSHDRRGGGDSYEQYF.